The 18 T cell receptor beta chains in this list originate from one sample, sequenced in a study of T cell responses to AZD1222 COVID-19 vaccine. Profiled with immunoSEQ multiplex PCR; TCRdb holds only in-frame clones, not every one. The table records under 75,000 clones, 85% of them present only once. This specimen consisted of peripheral blood, obtained on day 0 of AZD1222 vaccination. These receptors all come from an adult in good health.

CDR3 sequence: CASSLVAGGAINYGYTF. CDR3 sequence (DNA): TGCGCCAGCAGCTTGGTGGCAGGGGGAGCAATCAACTATGGCTACACCTTC. The chain couples TRBV5-1 to TRBJ1-2; TRBD1 matches 7 bases. Unmatched junction bases numbered 10, after V lost 0 bases and J lost 2 bases. The germline gives CDR1 SGHRS, CDR2 YFSETQ. This CDR3 has 17 residues.

This chain connects TRBV7-2 to TRBJ2-2; D may match TRBD1 or TRBD2 (5 bases each). Germline CDR1 is SGHTA and CDR2 is FQGNSA. The germline V and J ends were trimmed by 0 bases and 6 bases, with 11 bases remaining between them. There are 15 residues in the CDR3. CDR3 region: CASSLAVGVPGELFF. As DNA, the CDR3 is TGTGCCAGCAGCTTAGCGGTGGGGGTCCCCGGGGAGCTGTTTTTT.

This clone was counted between two and nine times. The chain recombines TRBV27 with TRBJ2-3; D call uncertain. The CDR3 extends over 14 amino acids. V gave up 2 bases and J gave up 3 bases, with 9 bases separating them. CDR1 is MNHEY and CDR2 is SMNVEV in the germline V gene (reference sequence). CDR3 amino acids: CASSLSPGTDTQYF. The CDR3 nucleotides are TGTGCCAGCAGTTTAAGCCCAGGTACAGATACGCAGTATTTT.

The CDR3 bases are TGTGCCTCGGAAGGGACTTACGAGCAGTACTTC. It translates to CASEGTYEQYF. V usage is TRBV6-6 and J usage is TRBJ2-7; D perhaps matches TRBD2 (6 bases). CDR1 is MNHNY, CDR2 SVGAGI, per germline (reference sequence). The CDR3 runs to 11 residues. V lost 11 bases and J 4 bases, leaving 12 bases between the germline ends.

With respect to this clone: The junction departs from the called germline gene at one end, perhaps through a read error. For the CDR3, the DNA is TGTGCCACCCGTGAACGGGAGATATCCTACAATGAGCAGTTCTTC. Residues: CATREREISYNEQFF. The chain recombines TRBV24-1 with TRBJ2-1; maybe TRBD2 (6 bases). Germline assignment: CDR1 KGHDR and CDR2 SFDVKD. CDR3 length: 15 residues.

Details on this clone: Other DNA sequences from this sample encode an identical CDR3 as well. The genes are TRBV7-6 and TRBJ2-5, with 7 bases identical to TRBD2. The CDR3 spans 15 residues. CDR1 and CDR2 from the germline V gene are SGHVS and FNYEAQ. V shed 5 bases, J shed 2 bases, and the junction held 8 bases outside the gene matches. The CDR3 loop is CASSVPRGLQETQYF. The CDR3 bases are TGTGCCAGCAGCGTACCTCGGGGACTACAAGAGACCCAGTACTTC.

The J gene is TRBJ2-2, the V gene TRBV27; D is unresolved. The germline gives CDR1 MNHEY, CDR2 SMNVEV (reference sequence). The CDR3 length is 13 residues. V lost 3 bases to trimming and J lost 2 bases, with 4 bases between them. CDR3 amino acids: CASSLPNTGELFF. The CDR3 DNA follows: TGTGCCAGCAGTTTGCCAAACACCGGGGAGCTGTTTTTT.

The gene calls are TRBV25-1 and TRBJ1-2, with unresolved D. The CDR3 is 11 residues long. Germline CDR1 is MGHDK and CDR2 is SYGVNS. Trimming removed 7 bases at V and 1 base at J, with 4 bases between. CDR3 sequence reads: CASNGNYGYTF. Here the CDR3 DNA reads TGTGCCAGCAACGGTAACTATGGCTACACCTTC.

On this clone itself: A junction end diverges from the germline sequence, so it may reflect a read error. The J gene is TRBJ2-7, the V gene TRBV28; D remains unclear. Germline V gives CDR1 MDHEN, CDR2 SYDVKM. This CDR3 is built from 12 residues. The CDR3 region has the DNA TGTGCCAGCAGTCCTCCTACCCCCGGGTGGGACTTC. It yields the protein CASSPPTPGWDF.

The gene calls are TRBV12-3 or TRBV12-4 and TRBJ1-1, with D possibly being TRBD1 (6 bases). The CDR3 extends over 12 amino acids. V dropped 11 bases and J dropped 4 bases, with 14 bases sitting between them. CDR3 region: CAAQGLGTEAFF. CDR3 nucleotides: TGTGCCGCACAGGGCCTGGGCACTGAAGCTTTCTTT.

By frequency in the sample, this clone is medium-sized. The chain joins TRBV7-9 to TRBJ1-2; D possibly corresponds to TRBD1 (6 bases). CDR1 SEHNR and CDR2 FQNEAQ come from the germline V gene (reference sequence). Trimming shortened V by 4 bases and J by 1 base, and 13 bases separated the two germline ends. This CDR3 contains 15 residues. CDR3: CASSSIQGNNYGYTF. Written as DNA, the CDR3 is TGTGCCAGCAGCTCGATACAGGGAAATAACTATGGCTACACCTTC.

The chain is built from TRBV29-1 and TRBJ1-1; D ambiguous. V was trimmed by 7 bases and J by 1 base, leaving 7 bases between them. The CDR3 spans 11 residues. Per the germline V gene, CDR1 is SQVTM and CDR2 is ANQGSEA. CDR3 coding DNA: TGCAGCGCCCTCTCGAACACTGAAGCTTTCTTT. It encodes CSALSNTEAFF.

The V gene is TRBV12-3 or TRBV12-4, the J gene TRBJ1-1; D remains ambiguous. V gave up 6 bases and J gave up 1 base, with 3 bases separating them. The CDR3 runs to 11 residues. The CDR3 bases are TGTGCCAGCAGGAGGAACACTGAAGCTTTCTTT. Its protein is CASRRNTEAFF.

The chain is built from TRBV5-1 and TRBJ2-1; TRBD2 matches at 8 bases. The CDR3 totals 16 residues. Germline assignment: CDR1 SGHRS and CDR2 YFSETQ. Losses at the gene ends were 4 bases for V and 8 bases for J; bases not matched to a gene: 14. CDR3 loop: CASSGSSGGPRDEQFF. CDR3 nucleotide sequence: TGCGCCAGCAGCGGTTCGAGCGGGGGTCCCCGGGATGAGCAGTTCTTC.

The chain carries TRBV6-1 and TRBJ1-5; D not certain. CDR1 and CDR2 from the germline V gene are MNHNS and SASEGT. The CDR3 has 15 residues. Trimming removed 1 base at V and 0 bases at J, with 7 bases between. The CDR3 coding sequence is TGTGCCAGCAGTGAAGGGGCCTATAGCAATCAGCCCCAGCATTTT. It translates to CASSEGAYSNQPQHF.

This clone came up a few times. This chain joins TRBV14 and TRBJ1-2; D call uncertain. The germline gives CDR1 SGHDN, CDR2 FVKESK. V was pared by 4 bases and J by 4 bases, with 7 bases between. This CDR3 has 12 amino acids. DNA of the CDR3: TGTGCCAGCAGCCCCGCACGCTATGGCTACACCTTC. Amino acid sequence: CASSPARYGYTF.

This chain connects TRBV27 to TRBJ1-2; a possible D gene is TRBD1 (6 bases). Germline V gives CDR1 MNHEY, CDR2 SMNVEV (reference sequence). The CDR3 extends over 13 amino acids. Trimming stripped 6 bases from V and 2 bases from J, with 10 bases between. The CDR3 sequence is CASSFTGNYGYTF. CDR3 nucleotides: TGTGCCAGCAGCTTTACAGGGAACTATGGCTACACCTTC.

The chain links TRBV6-2 or TRBV6-3 to TRBJ2-5, with D hard to call. This CDR3 spans 14 amino acids. V gave up 5 bases and J gave up 2 bases, with 12 bases separating them. Germline lookup yields CDR1 MNHEY and CDR2 SVGEGT. Written as DNA, the CDR3 is TGTGCCAGCAGTCCCCCCTGGGGACAAGAGACCCAGTACTTC. Its translation is CASSPPWGQETQYF.